This T cell receptor beta chain was retrieved from a study of cytomegalovirus exposure and HLA in healthy donors. Background on the study: As released early, the data held 70 million to 100 million unique TCRs from HLA-typed donors. General observations from the study: HLA allele associations emerged for roughly 17,000 TCR beta sequences in a later analysis, at 0.05 false discovery rate. High sensitivity and specificity were reportedly achieved when the classifier diagnosed cytomegalovirus status.

Trimming took 6 bases from V and 3 from J, leaving 12 bases between them. Germline V gives CDR1 LNHDA, CDR2 SQIVND (reference sequence). The CDR3 consists of 14 residues. The PCR made use of 60 Vbeta and 13 Jbeta primers. Libraries were prepared by immunoSEQ multiplex PCR; TCRdb keeps only in-frame clonotypes and omits some of them. With about 200,000 clones in the sample, the ten largest clones hold around 0.74%. On this clone itself: Antigen: not known.

The sequenced material came from PBMCs. The clonotype originates from a boy aged 5-17 years in good health and CMV-seronegative. The rearrangement joins TRBV19 to TRBJ1-5, with TRBD1 as a possible D gene (6 bases). This CDR3 is CASRGRGNNQPQHF. CDR3 in DNA: TGTGCCAGTAGGGGGAGGGGGAACAATCAGCCCCAGCATTTT. The whole variable domain, remainder taken from reference TRBV19 and TRBJ1-5, is DGGITQSPKYLFRKEGQNVTLSCEQNLNHDAMYWYRQDPGQGLRLIYYSQIVNDFQKGDIAEGYSVSREKKESFPLTVTSAQKNPTAFYLCASRGRGNNQPQHFGDGTRLSIL.